The entry that follows covers one TCR beta chain sequence. Antigen specificity is unknown. Germline V gene data show CDR1 as LNHDA and CDR2 as SQIVND (reference sequence). The V and J ends lost 5 bases and 10 bases, in that order; junction bases with no gene match: 6. This CDR3 has 12 residues. In patients chosen for sequencing, flow cytometry had shown CD8+CD57+ cell expansion. In all patients, the disease was severe acquired aplastic anemia. Genomic DNA, the template, was used for profiling of the TCR beta VDJ and CDR3. MiXCR, run by TCRdb on the reads, gives a single entry per CDR3 protein. Here the sample spans some 150,000 distinct CDR3 sequences, roughly half being singletons. The data derive from a study of CD8+CD57+ T cells in acquired aplastic anemia. In the study overall: DNA from sorted CD4+ and CD8+ cells averaged about 3.2 ug.

General observations from the study: Sharing between patients and controls was observed for some 27 CD8+ CDR3 sequences. Patients did not significantly differ from controls in CD8+ Simpson's diversity.

The sequence derives from a human donor with aplastic anemia. The sequencing input was sorted CD4+, CD8+, or CD8+CD57+ T cells (not recorded which) from PBMCs. The V and J genes are TRBV19 and TRBJ2-3; the match to TRBD2 covers 7 bases. The CDR3 coding sequence is TGTGCCAGTAGTTTCCGGGGGGATGCGCAGTATTTT. It yields the protein CASSFRGDAQYF.